This entry lists 23 T cell receptor beta chains sequenced from one sample in a study of patients and donors after allogeneic stem cell transplantation (dated by TCRdb to 2018 to 2020). Receptors were amplified or captured by RT-PCR. TCRdb names NextSeq 550 as the instrument used. In TCRdb, the public reads were trimmed at Q25 with fastp and aligned with MiXCR, with productive beta chains retained. CDR3 protein sequences are deduplicated, and each keeps its most common genes and DNA. The sample table holds 900,000 to 1,000,000 distinct CDR3 sequences, of which roughly 18% were seen once. 5% to 7.5% of the sample rests with the top ten. Sample: blood, either unsorted or a sorted T cell fraction (not recorded which). The receptor source for this set is a human donor who was either an allogeneic HSCT recipient or a stem cell or donor lymphocyte infusion donor (not recorded which). It is not recorded whose cells these are; they may come from a transplant donor.

The sample holds a few counts of this clonotype. The chain couples TRBV6-5 to TRBJ2-1; TRBD2 agrees at 11 bases. Germline V gene lookup returns CDR1 MNHEY and CDR2 SVGAGI. The CDR3 spans 16 residues. V shed 1 base, J shed 6 bases, and the junction held 5 bases outside the gene matches. The CDR3 DNA follows: TGTGCCAGCAGTTACTTACGACTAGCGGGGACCAATGAGCAGTTCTTC. This sequence encodes CASSYLRLAGTNEQFF.

This chain links TRBV5-1 with TRBJ2-1; no clear D. V dropped 2 bases and J dropped 1 base, with 10 bases sitting between them. Germline assignment: CDR1 SGHRS and CDR2 YFSETQ. The CDR3 loop spans 15 amino acids. This chain's CDR3 is CASSFGQVSYNEQFF. In DNA form, the CDR3 reads TGCGCCAGCAGCTTTGGGCAGGTGTCCTACAATGAGCAGTTCTTC.

V and J are TRBV4-1 and TRBJ2-2; a possible D gene is TRBD1 (5 bases). The CDR3 consists of 13 residues. Germline values: CDR1 MGHRA, CDR2 YSYEKL. The germline V and J ends were trimmed by 5 bases and 6 bases, with 10 bases remaining between them. The CDR3 region has the DNA TGCGCCAGCAGCATCGTAGGGGCCGGGGAGCTGTTTTTT. As protein: CASSIVGAGELFF.

This clonotype was recorded a few times. V is TRBV7-6 and J is TRBJ2-7; the D gene could be TRBD1 or TRBD2 (7 bases each). V was shortened by 4 bases and J by 2 bases, with 21 bases between the two germline ends. Germline loops: CDR1 SGHVS, CDR2 FNYEAQ. The CDR3 contains 17 residues. This CDR3 is CASSSGGGQLTPYEQYF. CDR3 nucleotide sequence: TGTGCCAGCAGCTCAGGGGGGGGACAACTCACCCCCTACGAGCAGTACTTC.

The chain combines TRBV6-1 with TRBJ2-5; D is possibly TRBD1 (6 bases). V shed 5 bases and J shed 10 bases, with 29 bases lying between them. Germline assignment: CDR1 MNHNS and CDR2 SASEGT. CDR3 length: 17 residues. This chain's CDR3 is CASSPQRRTDSKRSQYF. CDR3 sequence (DNA): TGTGCCAGCAGTCCCCAGAGGAGGACAGATTCCAAGAGGAGCCAGTACTTC.

The chain uses TRBV4-3 and TRBJ1-1; D is possibly TRBD1 (6 bases). Germline V gives CDR1 LGHNA, CDR2 YSLEER. The CDR3 has 13 amino acids. Trimming removed 4 bases from V and 7 bases from J, with 13 bases in between. For the CDR3, the DNA is TGCGCCAGCAGCCCAGGACAGTTTAGTGAAGCTTTCTTT. Encoded protein: CASSPGQFSEAFF.

This clonotype was detected a few times. The chain carries TRBV12-3 or TRBV12-4 and TRBJ2-1; 11 bases match TRBD2. The CDR3 totals 15 residues. Trimming removed 6 bases from V and 4 bases from J; junction bases left unmatched: 5. The CDR3 bases are TGTGCCAGCAGATCGCGGACTAGCGGGTACAATGAGCAGTTCTTC. Translating gives CASRSRTSGYNEQFF.

In regard to this clonotype: Germline is not matched at one junction end, which may reflect a read error. The chain is built from TRBV7-9 and TRBJ2-2; 9 nucleotides agree with TRBD2. Germline assignment: CDR1 SEHNR and CDR2 FQNEAQ (reference sequence). The CDR3 sequence is 16 residues long. The CDR3 here is CASSLEGLARLGELIF. CDR3 DNA sequence: TGTGCCAGCAGCTTGGAGGGACTAGCCCGGCTAGGGGAGCTGATTTTT.

V gene TRBV5-1 combines with J gene TRBJ2-2; unclear D gene. V was shortened by 7 bases and J by 4 bases, with 17 bases between the two germline ends. The CDR3 has 15 amino acids. Looked up from germline, CDR1 is SGHRS and CDR2 is YFSETQ. CDR3 loop: CASYKDPPSTGELFF. The CDR3 DNA sequence: TGCGCCAGCTATAAAGATCCCCCCTCCACCGGGGAGCTGTTTTTT.

The chain combines TRBV11-3 with TRBJ2-1; TRBD2 might be the D (6 bases). Looked up from germline, CDR1 is SGHNT and CDR2 is YENEEA. V was pared by 5 bases and J by 10 bases, with 12 bases between. CDR3 size: 12 residues. This CDR3 reads CASSAGPLEQFF. CDR3 bases: TGTGCCAGCAGCGCGGGACCCCTAGAGCAGTTCTTC. The whole variable domain, remainder taken from reference TRBV11-3 and TRBJ2-1, is EAGVVQSPRYKIIEKKQPVAFWCNPISGHNTLYWYLQNLGQGPELLIRYENEEAVDDSQLPKDRFSAERLKGVDSTLKIQPAELGDSAVYLCASSAGPLEQFFGPGTRLTVL.

This clonotype was counted only a few times. The genes are TRBV11-2 and TRBJ1-5; unclear D gene. V lost 4 bases, J lost 3 bases, and 13 bases lay in between. Germline V gene data show CDR1 as SGHAT and CDR2 as FQNNGV. This CDR3 region has 15 residues. The CDR3 nucleotides are TGTGCCAGCAGCTCTAGTCAGACCTTCAATCAGCCCCAGCATTTT. It encodes CASSSSQTFNQPQHF.

This clonotype was seen a few times. The chain combines TRBV7-9 with TRBJ1-6; 8 nucleotides line up with TRBD1. CDR3 length equals 13 residues. Trimming cost V 7 bases and J 7 bases; bases outside gene matches: 3. Germline CDR1 SEHNR, CDR2 FQNEAQ (reference sequence). CDR3 bases: TGTGCCAGCATGGGGGACAGGAATTCACCCCTCCACTTT. Its translation is CASMGDRNSPLHF. The whole variable domain, remainder taken from reference TRBV7-9 and TRBJ1-6, is DTGVSQNPRHKITKRGQNVTFRCDPISEHNRLYWYRQTLGQGPEFLTYFQNEAQLEKSRLLSDRFSAERPKGSFSTLEIQRTEQGDSAMYLCASMGDRNSPLHFGNGTRLTVT.

This clonotype was found a few times. This chain uses TRBV28 with TRBJ2-7; no clear D gene. The CDR3 length is 11 residues. The V end was cut by 8 bases, the J end by 7 bases, with 12 bases between. Germline CDR1 reads MDHEN; CDR2 reads SYDVKM. CDR3: CASGATREQYF. The CDR3 DNA follows: TGTGCCAGCGGAGCGACACGGGAGCAGTACTTC.

The sample holds many counts of this clonotype. Here the CDR3 DNA reads TGTGCCAGCAGTCCCTCATCTAGCAGACCCTACGAGCAGTACTTC. This gives the protein CASSPSSSRPYEQYF. The chain combines TRBV12-3 or TRBV12-4 with TRBJ2-7; D may be TRBD2 (5 bases). The V gene lost 5 bases and the J gene lost 2 bases, with 16 bases spanning the gap. This CDR3 has 15 residues.

This chain uses TRBV11-3 with TRBJ2-5, with D possibly being TRBD2 (6 bases). In germline, CDR1 is SGHNT, CDR2 YENEEA. The CDR3 contains 15 residues. The ends were cut back, 5 bases at V and 5 bases at J, with 18 bases in the middle. The CDR3 is CASSPSAFPQETQYF. The CDR3, as DNA: TGTGCCAGCAGCCCTAGCGCGTTCCCCCAGGAGACCCAGTACTTC.

This sequence joins TRBV6-1 and TRBJ2-2; D is undetermined. The V end was cut by 8 bases, the J end by 6 bases, with 16 bases between. Per the germline V gene, CDR1 is MNHNS and CDR2 is SASEGT. The CDR3 is 14 residues long. The CDR3 loop is CASGWASSAGELFF. For the CDR3, the DNA is TGTGCCAGCGGATGGGCCTCCTCCGCCGGGGAGCTGTTTTTT.

The gene calls are TRBV12-3 or TRBV12-4 and TRBJ2-7; D is unclear. The CDR3 length is 15 residues. V was shortened by 2 bases and J by 0 bases, with 11 bases between the two germline ends. Here the CDR3 reads CASSLPGPSSYEQYF. The CDR3 coding sequence is TGTGCCAGCAGTTTACCGGGCCCGAGCTCCTACGAGCAGTACTTC.

DNA for the CDR3: TGCGCCAGCAGCCAAGACGAGTTGAGGGGGGTAACTAATGAAAAACTGTTTTTT. Encoded protein: CASSQDELRGVTNEKLFF. The chain links TRBV4-3 to TRBJ1-4; a weak D match, TRBD1 (6 bases). V lost 0 bases and J 1 base, leaving 15 bases between the germline ends. This CDR3 is built from 18 residues. CDR1 and CDR2 (germline): LGHNA, YSLEER.

J is TRBJ2-1 and V is TRBV20-1; tentative D call: TRBD1 (6 bases). Germline V gene lookup returns CDR1 DFQATT and CDR2 SNEGSKA (reference sequence). Between the trimmed V and J ends, which lost 6 bases and 9 bases, there was a span of 15 bases. This CDR3 comprises 12 residues. Here the CDR3 DNA reads TGCAGTGCCCTCAGGGGCCCTCCTGAGCAGTTCTTC. Translation: CSALRGPPEQFF.

This rearrangement joins TRBV29-1 to TRBJ2-5; D is undetermined. Germline V lookup: CDR1 SQVTM, CDR2 ANQGSEA. The length of the CDR3 is 12 residues. The V and J ends lost 7 bases and 3 bases respectively, with 12 bases between them. The CDR3 DNA reads as TGCAGCGCCCGAAAAAACAAAGAGACCCAGTACTTC. Translation: CSARKNKETQYF. The full variable domain, rest sourced from reference TRBV29-1 and TRBJ2-5, is SAVISQKPSRDICQRGTSLTIQCQVDSQVTMMFWYRQQPGQSLTLIATANQGSEATYESGFVIDKFPISRPNLTFSTLTVSNMSPEDSSIYLCSARKNKETQYFGPGTRLLVL.

The rearrangement uses TRBV2 and TRBJ2-7; D is uncertain. Germline V lookup: CDR1 SNHLY, CDR2 FYNNEI. The V end was cut by 7 bases, the J end by 3 bases, with 16 bases between. CDR3 length: 14 residues. CDR3 in DNA: TGTGCCAGCATTAGAATATTAGGGATCTACGAGCAGTACTTC. As protein: CASIRILGIYEQYF.

The rearrangement uses TRBV7-2 and TRBJ2-2; D possibly corresponds to TRBD2 (5 bases). The CDR3 length is 17 residues. CDR1 and CDR2 from the germline V gene are SGHTA and FQGNSA. Trimming shortened V by 5 bases and J by 4 bases, and 20 bases separated the two germline ends. CDR3 in DNA: TGTGCCAGCAGCGCACGAGCGGAACTTGTTCCCACCGGGGAGCTGTTTTTT. Its translation: CASSARAELVPTGELFF.

The chain links TRBV6-1 to TRBJ2-7; TRBD1 matches 9 bases. The ends lost 5 bases at V and 6 bases at J; junction bases unmatched: 11. Per germline, CDR1 MNHNS and CDR2 SASEGT. The CDR3 has 15 amino acids. CDR3 coding DNA: TGTGCCAGCAGTCCCCAAGGGGGGACAGGGACCGAGCAGTACTTC. Amino acid sequence: CASSPQGGTGTEQYF.